Presented here are 15 T cell receptor beta chains from one specimen sequenced in a study of cytomegalovirus exposure and HLA in healthy donors. PCR primers comprised 60 Vbeta and 13 Jbeta primers. Assay: immunoSEQ multiplex PCR; the TCRdb copy retains only in-frame clones and omits some. The sample has around 130,000 clones, roughly 80% seen once; the top ten hold about 1.2%. Sequenced material: PBMCs. The receptors were sampled from a boy aged 5-17 years in good health and CMV-seronegative.

This clone was counted a few times. This chain uses TRBV2 with TRBJ2-3, with 10 bases lining up with TRBD2. CDR3 length: 12 residues. V trimming: 9 bases; J trimming: 9 bases; junction bases outside the gene matches: 6. Looked up from germline, CDR1 is SNHLY and CDR2 is FYNNEI. DNA of the CDR3: TGTGCCAGTCGAGCGGGAGGGCTAACGCAGTATTTT. The encoded protein is CASRAGGLTQYF.

This clone was picked up one time. J is TRBJ2-1 and V is TRBV11-3; 11 bases are a match to TRBD2. This CDR3 region has 15 residues. Germline trimming cut 7 bases from V and 6 bases from J; bases unmatched to any gene: 8. Germline V gene sequence: CDR1 SGHNT, CDR2 YENEEA. The CDR3 sequence is CASTQLAGGGNEQFF. CDR3 nucleotides: TGTGCCAGCACCCAGCTAGCGGGAGGTGGCAATGAGCAGTTCTTC.

V usage is TRBV4-1 and J usage is TRBJ2-3; D ambiguous. Trimming took 4 bases from V and 4 from J, leaving 9 bases between them. This CDR3 region has 13 residues. CDR1 MGHRA and CDR2 YSYEKL come from the germline V gene. CDR3 DNA sequence: TGCGCCAGCAGCCTCACTGGGCCAGATACGCAGTATTTT. Its protein is CASSLTGPDTQYF.

The chain uses TRBV30 and TRBJ1-4; 7 positions agree with TRBD1. Looked up from germline, CDR1 is GTSNPN and CDR2 is SVGIG (reference sequence). The V and J ends lost 1 base and 7 bases, in that order; junction bases with no gene match: 9. The CDR3 is 15 amino acids. The CDR3 nucleotides read TGTGCCTGGAGTGCCGAGGAGGGGGCGATTGAAAAACTGTTTTTT. Translation gives CAWSAEEGAIEKLFF.

The chain carries TRBV7-6 and TRBJ2-5, with D possibly being TRBD1 (6 bases). Germline V gene sequence: CDR1 SGHVS, CDR2 FNYEAQ. The CDR3 runs to 16 residues. V lost 1 base to trimming and J lost 5 bases, with 17 bases between them. The CDR3 DNA reads TGTGCCAGCAGCTTAGGGGCAGGGGCCACCCCGGAGACCCAGTACTTC. Amino acids: CASSLGAGATPETQYF.

This rearrangement joins TRBV27 to TRBJ2-7, with 8 positions matching TRBD1. Germline V gives CDR1 MNHEY, CDR2 SMNVEV (reference sequence). Germline trimming cut 6 bases from V and 1 base from J; bases unmatched to any gene: 8. The CDR3 has 15 residues. The CDR3 DNA reads TGTGCCAGCAGCCCCCGACAGGGGCAATCCTACGAGCAGTACTTC. Its protein product is CASSPRQGQSYEQYF.

This clone was seen just once. The CDR3 DNA follows: TGTGCCAGCAGCTCAGACAGGGGCCTCAACAATGAGCAGTTCTTC. This encodes CASSSDRGLNNEQFF. The chain uses TRBV7-9 and TRBJ2-1; 8 positions match TRBD1. This CDR3 is 15 amino acids long. Germline-derived CDR1 and CDR2 are SEHNR and FQNEAQ (reference sequence). The J segment lost 5 bases and the V segment lost 4 bases, leaving 7 bases of the junction unmatched.

The chain recombines TRBV11-2 with TRBJ2-7; 9 bases are a match to TRBD1. CDR1 is SGHAT, CDR2 FQNNGV, per germline. The CDR3 is made up of 14 amino acids. V trimming: 3 bases; J trimming: 6 bases; junction bases outside the gene matches: 6. The CDR3: CASSLRQGGVEQYF. DNA of the CDR3: TGTGCCAGCAGCTTGCGACAGGGGGGGGTCGAGCAGTACTTC.

This sequence joins TRBV11-2 and TRBJ1-1, with 7 bases that match TRBD1. The CDR3 totals 16 residues. The V and J ends lost 4 bases and 3 bases, in that order; junction bases with no gene match: 11. From germline, CDR1 is SGHAT and CDR2 FQNNGV. In nucleotides, the CDR3 is TGTGCCAGCAGCTCCATACAGGGGTCTCGGGACACTGAAGCTTTCTTT. Translating it yields CASSSIQGSRDTEAFF.

The genes are TRBV20-1 and TRBJ1-2; D uncertain. V was pared by 5 bases and J by 3 bases, with 4 bases between. Germline CDR1 reads DFQATT; CDR2 reads SNEGSKA (reference sequence). The CDR3 length is 10 residues. The CDR3 here is CSAPDYGYTF. CDR3 coding DNA: TGCAGTGCTCCTGACTATGGCTACACCTTC.

The chain recombines TRBV4-2 with TRBJ2-5; 10 nucleotides match TRBD2. V shed 3 bases and J 1 base; nucleotides not matched to a gene: 8. Germline CDR1 is LGHNA and CDR2 is YNFKEQ. This CDR3 has 17 residues. In nucleotides, the CDR3 is TGTGCCAGCAGCCACGCTGTTAGGACTAGCGGCCAAGAGACCCAGTACTTC. Protein product: CASSHAVRTSGQETQYF.

This chain joins TRBV27 and TRBJ2-1, with 7 bases fitting TRBD1. The V gene's germline CDR1 is MNHEY and CDR2 SMNVEV (reference sequence). Germline trimming cut 5 bases from V and 4 bases from J; bases unmatched to any gene: 8. The CDR3 sequence is 15 residues long. The CDR3 region is CASSPDRDGYNEQFF. CDR3 DNA sequence: TGTGCCAGCAGTCCCGACAGGGATGGGTACAATGAGCAGTTCTTC.

The chain recombines TRBV7-3 with TRBJ2-7, with D maybe TRBD1 (6 bases). V dropped 6 bases and J dropped 6 bases, with 21 bases sitting between them. This CDR3 is built from 15 residues. Germline loops: CDR1 SGHTA, CDR2 FQGTGA. The chain's CDR3 is CASSRDPTGRGEQYF. CDR3 in DNA: TGTGCCAGCAGTCGAGATCCGACGGGCAGGGGCGAGCAGTACTTC. The full variable domain, in which reference TRBV7-3 and TRBJ2-7 provide the parts outside the CDR3, is GAGVSQTPSNKVTEKGKYVELRCDPISGHTALYWYRQSLGQGPEFLIYFQGTGAADDSGLPNDRFFAVRPEGSVSTLKIQRTERGDSAVYLCASSRDPTGRGEQYFGPGTRLTVT.

The V gene is TRBV7-9, the J gene TRBJ1-3; D call uncertain. CDR3 length: 15 amino acids. Germline assignment: CDR1 SEHNR and CDR2 FQNEAQ (reference sequence). The V gene lost 4 bases and the J gene lost 2 bases, with 12 bases spanning the gap. In DNA, the CDR3 is TGTGCCAGCAGCTGGAACACCGGGGCTGGAAACACCATATATTTT. Translating it yields CASSWNTGAGNTIYF. Based on the CDR3 plus reference TRBV7-9 and TRBJ1-3, the full variable domain is DTGVSQNPRHKITKRGQNVTFRCDPISEHNRLYWYRQTLGQGPEFLTYFQNEAQLEKSRLLSDRFSAERPKGSFSTLEIQRTEQGDSAMYLCASSWNTGAGNTIYFGEGSWLTVV.

The chain carries TRBV29-1 and TRBJ2-7; 7 bases fit TRBD1. This CDR3 has 13 amino acids. Per germline, CDR1 SQVTM and CDR2 ANQGSEA. The V and J ends lost 2 bases and 1 base, in that order; junction bases with no gene match: 2. CDR3 sequence reads: CSVETGQSYEQYF. The DNA of the CDR3 is TGCAGCGTTGAAACGGGACAGTCCTACGAGCAGTACTTC.